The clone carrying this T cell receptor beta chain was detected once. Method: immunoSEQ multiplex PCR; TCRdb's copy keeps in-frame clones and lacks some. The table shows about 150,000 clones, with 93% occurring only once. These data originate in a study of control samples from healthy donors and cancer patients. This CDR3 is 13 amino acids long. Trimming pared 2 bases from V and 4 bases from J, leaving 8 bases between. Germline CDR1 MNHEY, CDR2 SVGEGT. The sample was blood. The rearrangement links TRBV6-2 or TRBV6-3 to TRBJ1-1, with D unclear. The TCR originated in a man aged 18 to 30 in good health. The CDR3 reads CASSYGRGTEAFF. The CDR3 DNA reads TGTGCCAGCAGTTACGGTCGCGGCACTGAAGCTTTCTTT.